The T cell receptor beta chain under discussion was sequenced for a study of blood T cells in healthy people across ages. At least 5 micrograms of total RNA were extracted per sample. The germline gives CDR1 ENHRY, CDR2 SYGVKD. This CDR3 spans 15 amino acids. The ends were cut back, 3 bases at V and 5 bases at J, with 16 bases in the middle. For the second PCR, which ran for about 7 to 11 cycles, a sample-barcoded 5' primer and a J-beta primer mix were used. Every cDNA molecule carried a tag from a template-switch adaptor bearing 12 random nucleotides. A single record per CDR3 protein comes from TCRdb applying MiXCR to the 5' RACE reads. The table shows about 800,000 distinct CDR3 sequences, with about 25% occurring only once. The sample was also linked to a second study, of T cells of mothers and their children. That source adds: Reads recorded for TCR beta CDR3 numbered over 9.5 million per mother and around 3 million per child.

The V gene is TRBV10-3, the J gene TRBJ1-2; perhaps TRBD1 as D (6 bases). What was sequenced was blood. This receptor was obtained from a boy between 10 and 17 years old in good health. The CDR3 sequence: CAISESGGVTYGYTF. DNA of the CDR3: TGTGCCATCAGTGAATCGGGGGGCGTCACTTATGGCTACACCTTC.